The T cell receptor beta chain described here comes from a study of read filtering for tumor transcriptome and immune sequencing. Study-wide points: IR-seq captured clonotypes deeper and more reliably than RNA-seq.

This library used about 360 ng RNA and molecular barcoded adaptors spanning alpha/delta and beta/gamma chains. TCRdb re-derived calls from the reads in MiXCR, one entry per CDR3 protein. Of 75,000 to 90,000 distinct CDR3 sequences listed, approximately 13% were seen once; the top ten hold more than 13%. There are many counts of this clonotype. Its antigen is currently unknown. The germline V gene has CDR1 DFQATT and CDR2 SNEGSKA (reference sequence). The CDR3 length is 13 residues. With 1 base removed from V and 8 bases from J, the gap between germline ends came to 12 bases. The sequence came from a donor at least 40 years old with multiple myeloma. The chain couples TRBV20-1 to TRBJ2-1, with D maybe TRBD2 (5 bases). Sequenced input: a population of CD138-negative cells sorted from bone marrow. CDR3 in amino acids: CSARVGGSYEQFF. The CDR3 DNA reads TGCAGTGCTAGAGTGGGTGGGAGTTATGAGCAGTTCTTC.